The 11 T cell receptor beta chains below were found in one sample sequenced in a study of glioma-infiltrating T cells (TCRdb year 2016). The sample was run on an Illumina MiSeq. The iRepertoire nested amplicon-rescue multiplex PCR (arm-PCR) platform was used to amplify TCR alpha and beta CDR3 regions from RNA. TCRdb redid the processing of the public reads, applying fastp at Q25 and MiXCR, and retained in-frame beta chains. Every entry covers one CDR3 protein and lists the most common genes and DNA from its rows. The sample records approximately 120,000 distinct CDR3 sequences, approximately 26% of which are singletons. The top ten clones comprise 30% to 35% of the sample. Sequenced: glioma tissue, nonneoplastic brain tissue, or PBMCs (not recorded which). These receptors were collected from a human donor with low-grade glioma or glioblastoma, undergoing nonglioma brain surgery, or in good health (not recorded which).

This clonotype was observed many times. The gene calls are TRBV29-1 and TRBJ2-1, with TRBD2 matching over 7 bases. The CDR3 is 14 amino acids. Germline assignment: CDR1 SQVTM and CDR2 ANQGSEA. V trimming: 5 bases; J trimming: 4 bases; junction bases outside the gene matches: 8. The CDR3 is CSVILAFVYNEQFF. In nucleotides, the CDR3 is TGCAGCGTTATACTAGCGTTTGTGTACAATGAGCAGTTCTTC.

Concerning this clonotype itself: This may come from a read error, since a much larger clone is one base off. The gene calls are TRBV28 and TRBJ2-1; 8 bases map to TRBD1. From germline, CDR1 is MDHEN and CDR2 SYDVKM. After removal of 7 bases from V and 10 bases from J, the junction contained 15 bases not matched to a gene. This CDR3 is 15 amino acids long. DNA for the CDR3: TGTGCCAGCACCATTTTGGGGACAGGCGGGTACGAGCAGTTCTTC. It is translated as CASTILGTGGYEQFF.

The CDR3 spells CSAGGGGRQETQYF. In DNA, the CDR3 is TGCAGTGCCGGGGGGGGGGGGCGCCAGGAGACCCAGTACTTC. V usage is TRBV20-1 and J usage is TRBJ2-5; 8 nucleotides agree with TRBD2. This CDR3 contains 14 residues. Germline lookup yields CDR1 DFQATT and CDR2 SNEGSKA (reference sequence). V shed 6 bases, J shed 5 bases, and the junction held 11 bases outside the gene matches.

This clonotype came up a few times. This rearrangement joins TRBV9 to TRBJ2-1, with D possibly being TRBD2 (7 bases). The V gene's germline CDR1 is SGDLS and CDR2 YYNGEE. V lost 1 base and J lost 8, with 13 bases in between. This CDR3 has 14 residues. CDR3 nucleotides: TGTGCCAGCAGCGTATTCGGGGGGCGGGATGAGCAGTTCTTC. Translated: CASSVFGGRDEQFF.

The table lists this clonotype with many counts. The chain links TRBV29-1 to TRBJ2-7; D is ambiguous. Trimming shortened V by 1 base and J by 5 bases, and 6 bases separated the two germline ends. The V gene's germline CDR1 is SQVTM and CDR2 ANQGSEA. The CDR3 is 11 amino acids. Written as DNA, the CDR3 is TGCAGCGTTGAAGGATTCGACGAGCAGTACTTC. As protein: CSVEGFDEQYF.

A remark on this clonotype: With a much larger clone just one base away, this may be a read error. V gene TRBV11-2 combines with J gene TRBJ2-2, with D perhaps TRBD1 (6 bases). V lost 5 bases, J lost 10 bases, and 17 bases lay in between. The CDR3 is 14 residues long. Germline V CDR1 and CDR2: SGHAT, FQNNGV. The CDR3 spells CASSPQQGPQELFF. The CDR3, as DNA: TGTGCCAGCAGCCCACAACAGGGACCCCAGGAGCTGTTTTTT. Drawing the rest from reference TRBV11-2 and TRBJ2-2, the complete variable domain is EAGVAQSPRYKIIEKRQSVAFWCNPISGHATLYWYQQILGQGPKLLIQFQNNGVVDDSQLPKDRFSAERLKGVDSTLKIQPAKLEDSAVYLCASSPQQGPQELFFGEGSRLTVL.

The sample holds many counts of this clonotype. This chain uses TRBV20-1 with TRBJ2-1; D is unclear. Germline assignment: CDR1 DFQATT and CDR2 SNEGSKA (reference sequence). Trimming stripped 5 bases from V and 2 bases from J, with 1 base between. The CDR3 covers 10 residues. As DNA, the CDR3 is TGCAGTGCTCCCTACAATGAGCAGTTCTTC. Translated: CSAPYNEQFF.

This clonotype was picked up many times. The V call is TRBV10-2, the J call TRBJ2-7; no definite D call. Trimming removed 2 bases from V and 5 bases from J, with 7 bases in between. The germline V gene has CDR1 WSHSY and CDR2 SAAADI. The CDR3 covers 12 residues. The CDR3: CASSEISDEQYF. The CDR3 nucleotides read TGCGCCAGCAGTGAGATATCGGACGAGCAGTACTTC.

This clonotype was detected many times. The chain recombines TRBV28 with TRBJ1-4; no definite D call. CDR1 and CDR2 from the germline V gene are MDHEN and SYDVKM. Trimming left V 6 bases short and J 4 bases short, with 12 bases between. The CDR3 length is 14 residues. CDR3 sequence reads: CASSYGPRNEKLFF. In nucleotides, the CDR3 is TGTGCCAGCAGCTATGGACCGCGTAATGAAAAACTGTTTTTT.

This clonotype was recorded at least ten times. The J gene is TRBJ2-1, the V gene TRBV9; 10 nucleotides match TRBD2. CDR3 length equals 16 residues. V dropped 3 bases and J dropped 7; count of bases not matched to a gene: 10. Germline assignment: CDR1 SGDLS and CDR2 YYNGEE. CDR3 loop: CASSAFLAGAGNEQFF. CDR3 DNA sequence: TGTGCCAGCAGCGCCTTCCTAGCGGGAGCAGGAAATGAGCAGTTCTTC.

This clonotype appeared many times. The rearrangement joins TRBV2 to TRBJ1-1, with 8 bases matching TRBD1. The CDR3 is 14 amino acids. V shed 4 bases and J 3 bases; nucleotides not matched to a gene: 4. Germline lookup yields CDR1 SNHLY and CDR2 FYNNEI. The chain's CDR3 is CASSAQDRDTEAFF. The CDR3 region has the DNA TGTGCCAGCAGTGCCCAGGACAGGGACACTGAAGCTTTCTTT.